This is a list of T cell receptor beta chains from one sample in a study of low-dose radiotherapy and immunotherapy resistance in tumors. TCRdb analysed the reads with MiXCR anew, one entry per CDR3 protein. In the table there are 75,000 to 95,000 distinct CDR3 sequences, approximately 19% of which are singletons. The source was PBMCs, collected before treatment. These receptors were collected from a male donor with prostate cancer. Each CDR3 is given with its conserved first and last residue. D genes are given only for firm matches. Where a row states a size, it is once, few, many or the class of an expanded clone; other rows omit it.

clone_size,v_call,d_call,j_call,cdr3_length,cdr3_nt,cdr3_aa
many,TRBV27,NA,TRBJ1-5,15,TGTGCCAGCAGTTCGGCGGCAGGGGGCAATCAGCCCCAGCATTTT,CASSSAAGGNQPQHF
many,TRBV4-2,TRBD2,TRBJ2-3,15,TGTGCCAGCAGCCAGAGACTAGCGTTGCCAGATACGCAGTATTTT,CASSQRLALPDTQYF
many,TRBV5-1,TRBD1,TRBJ1-5,16,TGTGCCAGCAGCTTGGGTGGACAGGGCAGGGATCAGCCCCAGCATTTT,CASSLGGQGRDQPQHF
many,TRBV20-1,TRBD2,TRBJ2-1,14,TGCAGTGCTAGAGCCCAGCGGGGGAACAATGAGCAGTTCTTC,CSARAQRGNNEQFF
many,TRBV6-2/TRBV6-3,TRBD1,TRBJ2-2,15,TGTGCCAGCAGAGGGACAGGGGGATACACCGGGGAGCTGTTTTTT,CASRGTGGYTGELFF
many,TRBV11-2,TRBD1,TRBJ1-2,14,TGTGCCAGCAGCTTAGAAAGACAGGGCTATGGCTACACCTTC,CASSLERQGYGYTF
many,TRBV29-1,NA,TRBJ2-2,13,TGCAGCGCCTCAAAAGGCAATACCGGGGAGCTGTTTTTT,CSASKGNTGELFF
NA,TRBV18,NA,TRBJ1-2,13,TGTGCCAGCTCACAGTCTGACATGGGCGGCTACACCTTC,CASSQSDMGGYTF
many,TRBV6-6,TRBD1,TRBJ1-2,17,TGTGCCAGCAGTTACTCGACTAGGACAGGGGGTAGCTATGGCTACACCTTC,CASSYSTRTGGSYGYTF
many,TRBV7-8,TRBD2,TRBJ2-1,18,TGTGCCAGCAGCCCCGGGACTAGCGGGATTTCCTCCTACAATGAGCAGTTCTTC,CASSPGTSGISSYNEQFF
many,TRBV4-2,TRBD2,TRBJ2-3,16,TGTGCCAGCAGCCGCAAACTAGCGGGGGGGCCAGATACGCAGTATTTT,CASSRKLAGGPDTQYF
many,TRBV6-6,NA,TRBJ2-3,16,TGTGCCAGCAGTTACGCCAGGACGGTGATGGGAGATACGCAGTATTTT,CASSYARTVMGDTQYF
NA,TRBV5-1,TRBD2,TRBJ2-1,20,TGCGCCAGCAGCCCCCAGGGGCTAGCGGGAGGTTCGAGCTCCTACAATGAGCAGTTCTTC,CASSPQGLAGGSSSYNEQFF
few,TRBV7-2,TRBD2,TRBJ2-3,17,TGTGCCAGCAGCCCTATGACGGCGGGAGGCGCCACAGATACGCAGTATTTT,CASSPMTAGGATDTQYF
many,TRBV19,TRBD2,TRBJ2-1,17,TGTGCCAGTAGCGTTATCGCAGCGGGAGGAGCCTACAATGAGCAGTTCTTC,CASSVIAAGGAYNEQFF
many,TRBV12-3/TRBV12-4,NA,TRBJ1-1,15,TGTGCCAGCAGTTTAGAGTTTGGCAGGGGCACTGAAGCTTTCTTT,CASSLEFGRGTEAFF
many,TRBV6-1,TRBD2,TRBJ2-3,15,TGTGCCAGCAGCGCCGGGACTAGCGGGGCAGATACGCAGTATTTT,CASSAGTSGADTQYF
many,TRBV11-2,NA,TRBJ2-7,16,TGTGCCAGCAGCTTCGTTGGCACAGGGAGTTCCTACGAGCAGTACTTC,CASSFVGTGSSYEQYF
many,TRBV23-1,NA,TRBJ2-3,16,TGCGCCAGCAGTCAATCGTGGCAGGAGCGCACAGATACGCAGTATTTT,CASSQSWQERTDTQYF
many,TRBV6-6,NA,TRBJ1-5,18,TGTGCCAGCAGTTTTCCCCCGGTGAGGTTAAGGGAGAATCAGCCCCAGCATTTT,CASSFPPVRLRENQPQHF
many,TRBV6-5,TRBD2,TRBJ2-2,14,TGTGCCAGCAGTAGGACTAGCGTCCCCGGGGAGCTGTTTTTT,CASSRTSVPGELFF
NA,TRBV14,TRBD2,TRBJ2-7,15,TGTGCCAGCAGCCCTTCGGGACTAGCGAGTCACGAGCAGTACTTC,CASSPSGLASHEQYF
many,TRBV7-6,TRBD2,TRBJ2-5,16,TGTGCCAGCAGCTTAGATCGCGCCTCGGGAGGGGAGACCCAGTACTTC,CASSLDRASGGETQYF
many,TRBV5-6,TRBD1,TRBJ1-1,16,TGTGCCAGCAGCTTGGCGGCAGGGGGCCTGTTGACTGAAGCTTTCTTT,CASSLAAGGLLTEAFF
NA,TRBV7-9,TRBD1,TRBJ1-6,16,TGTGCCAGCAGCCGTGCAGGGGGCGTACTTAATTCAACCCTCCACTTT,CASSRAGGVLNSTLHF
many,TRBV5-8,TRBD1,TRBJ2-5,14,TGTGCCAGCAGCTTGGGGACAGGGAGAGAGACCCAGTACTTC,CASSLGTGRETQYF
many,TRBV2,TRBD2,TRBJ2-1,16,TGTGCCAGCAGTGGTGGCGGGACTAGCGGGAGTTATGAGCAGTTCTTC,CASSGGGTSGSYEQFF
many,TRBV20-1,TRBD2,TRBJ2-1,14,TGCAGTGCAATTCCTAGCGGGGGTCTCAATGAGCAGTTCTTC,CSAIPSGGLNEQFF